The 13 T cell receptor beta chains below were found in one sample sequenced in a study of OX40 agonist ivuxolimab in advanced cancers. Here immunoSEQ multiplex PCR was the method, and the copy in TCRdb shows in-frame clones only, minus some. The top ten clones hold under 0.7% of a sample with approximately 66,000 clones, roughly 88% of them seen once. The specimen comprised CD4+ or CD8+ T cells sorted from blood, sampled in a trial of the OX40 agonist ivuxolimab. Receptor source: an adult with an advanced solid tumor such as melanoma, head and neck, liver or kidney cancer.

This chain links TRBV7-9 with TRBJ1-2, with D unclear. Germline-derived CDR1 and CDR2 are SEHNR and FQNEAQ (reference sequence). V was trimmed by 3 bases and J by 6 bases, leaving 11 bases between them. The CDR3 runs 13 residues. In nucleotides, the CDR3 is TGTGCCAGCAGCTTGCTCGAGTGGGATGGCTACACCTTC. Translation gives CASSLLEWDGYTF.

In its sample, this clone was seen once. The J gene is TRBJ2-1, the V gene TRBV5-8; D call uncertain. V lost 2 bases, J lost 7 bases, and 13 bases lay in between. Germline V gene data show CDR1 as SGHTS and CDR2 as YDEGEE. The CDR3 loop spans 14 amino acids. CDR3: CASSFYLQSNEQFF. Written as DNA, the CDR3 is TGTGCCAGCAGCTTTTACCTACAGTCGAATGAGCAGTTCTTC.

This chain joins TRBV19 and TRBJ2-7; 12 bases agree with TRBD2. The V gene end was trimmed by 1 base and the J gene end by 7 bases; junction bases not matched to a gene: 8. Germline CDR1 is LNHDA and CDR2 is SQIVND (reference sequence). The CDR3 loop spans 16 amino acids. For the CDR3, the DNA is TGTGCCAGTAGTATAGCAACTAGCGGGGGGACTCAAGAGCAGTACTTC. Protein sequence: CASSIATSGGTQEQYF.

The genes are TRBV21-1 and TRBJ2-7; the table's D call, TRBD1, was not checked against the DNA. TRBV21-1 is listed as a pseudogene. The CDR3 has 17 residues. The CDR3 spells CASSKALLGQGSYEQYF. The CDR3 nucleotides are TGTGCCAGCAGCAAAGCGCTTTTGGGCCAGGGTTCCTACGAGCAGTACTTC.

Points on this clone: The junction departs from the called germline gene at one end, perhaps through a read error. The chain couples TRBV5-6 to TRBJ2-1, with D perhaps given as TRBD1 or TRBD2 (6 bases each). Germline loops: CDR1 SGHDT, CDR2 YYEEEE. CDR3 size: 15 residues. CDR3 amino acids: CASSLEGGQYIEQFF. In DNA, the CDR3 is TGTGCCAGCAGCTTGGAAGGGGGGCAATACATTGAGCAGTTCTTC. The full variable domain, in which reference TRBV5-6 and TRBJ2-1 provide the parts outside the CDR3, is DAGVTQSPTHLIKTRGQQVTLRCSPKSGHDTVSWYQQALGQGPQFIFQYYEEEERQRGNFPDRFSGHQFPNYSSELNVNALLLGDSALYLCASSLEGGQYIEQFFGPGTRLTVL.

V gene TRBV2 combines with J gene TRBJ2-5; TRBD1 is a possible D gene (6 bases). This CDR3 has 13 residues. Germline loops: CDR1 SNHLY, CDR2 FYNNEI. Trimming stripped 5 bases from V and 4 bases from J, with 11 bases between. CDR3 DNA: TGTGCCAGCAGTACAGGGTTGCGAGAGACCCAGTACTTC. It yields the protein CASSTGLRETQYF.

The chain uses TRBV2 and TRBJ1-6; 7 nucleotides line up with TRBD1. Unmatched junction bases numbered 11, after V lost 6 bases and J lost 9 bases. Looked up from germline, CDR1 is SNHLY and CDR2 is FYNNEI. The CDR3 contains 15 residues. As DNA, the CDR3 is TGTGCCAGCAGGGACAGGTTCGACTTTACTTCACCCCTCCACTTT. It translates to CASRDRFDFTSPLHF. Full variable domain (missing parts from reference TRBV2 and TRBJ1-6): EPEVTQTPSHQVTQMGQEVILRCVPISNHLYFYWYRQILGQKVEFLVSFYNNEISEKSEIFDDQFSVERPDGSNFTLKIRSTKLEDSAMYFCASRDRFDFTSPLHFGNGTRLTVT.

CDR3 protein: CAISEEGEKLFF. DNA of the CDR3: TGTGCCATCAGTGAGGAGGGGGAAAAACTGTTTTTT. The chain is built from TRBV10-3 and TRBJ1-4, with D possibly TRBD1 on 5 matching bases. There are 12 residues in the CDR3. The germline V and J ends were trimmed by 2 bases and 8 bases, with 6 bases remaining between them. From germline, CDR1 is ENHRY and CDR2 SYGVKD.

The V and J genes are TRBV7-8 and TRBJ1-5; 12 bases match TRBD1. Unmatched junction bases numbered 9, after V lost 5 bases and J lost 1 base. The germline CDR1 and CDR2 sequences are SGHVS and FQNEAQ. CDR3 length equals 18 residues. CDR3 loop: CASSQGTGGGWSNQPQHF. CDR3 bases: TGTGCCAGCAGCCAAGGGACAGGGGGCGGTTGGAGCAATCAGCCCCAGCATTTT.

The V and J genes are TRBV19 and TRBJ1-1; 10 bases agree with TRBD1. With V trimmed by 8 bases and J by 1 base, 10 bases remained unmatched. The CDR3 loop spans 16 amino acids. CDR1 is LNHDA, CDR2 SQIVND, per germline (reference sequence). In DNA form, the CDR3 reads TGTGCCAGTTTACCGGGACAGGGGTGGGGGAACACTGAAGCTTTCTTT. Translated: CASLPGQGWGNTEAFF.

This chain uses TRBV29-1 with TRBJ1-1; perhaps TRBD1 as D (5 bases). V dropped 6 bases and J dropped 8 bases, with 10 bases sitting between them. This CDR3 spans 10 amino acids. The germline V gene has CDR1 SQVTM and CDR2 ANQGSEA. CDR3 coding DNA: TGCAGCGTCTTCAGGGAAGAAGCTTTCTTT. Protein product: CSVFREEAFF.

The gene calls are TRBV7-2 and TRBJ2-2; a possible D gene is TRBD1 (7 bases). V was trimmed by 5 bases and J by 4 bases, leaving 17 bases between them. Germline V gene lookup returns CDR1 SGHTA and CDR2 FQGNSA. This CDR3 spans 16 amino acids. The DNA for the CDR3 is TGTGCCAGCAGCGGCAAGGGGGCAGCGGGCACCGGGGAGCTGTTTTTT. Its protein product is CASSGKGAAGTGELFF.

This clone was counted a single time. The V gene is TRBV12-5, the J gene TRBJ1-5, with a possible D match to TRBD1 (6 bases). The CDR3 contains 17 residues. V was shortened by 0 bases and J by 1 base, with 13 bases between the two germline ends. The germline V gene has CDR1 LGHNT and CDR2 FRNRAP. The CDR3 spells CASGLVIQGQSNQPQHF. In DNA, the CDR3 is TGTGCTAGTGGTTTGGTAATTCAGGGGCAAAGCAATCAGCCCCAGCATTTT.